This TCR beta chain was captured in a study of post-analysis software for immune sequencing data. Study at large: The disease courses covered relapsing-remitting, secondary progressive and progressive-relapsing multiple sclerosis. The study, taken as a whole, reports: In multiple sclerosis, normalized Chao1 diversity was significantly below that of controls.

This clonotype occurred a few times. Its antigen is unknown. Built from TCR beta cDNA, the libraries had unique molecular identifiers in them. Each CDR3 protein gets one entry after TCRdb re-called the PCR reads with MiXCR. The sample includes roughly 400,000 distinct CDR3 sequences, about 40% of them seen just once. Material: blood. This TCR derives from a girl aged 2-9 years with multiple sclerosis.

CDR3 region: CSVGLAGAQSNEQFF. In nucleotides, the CDR3 is TGCAGTGTCGGACTAGCGGGGGCCCAGTCCAATGAGCAGTTCTTC. V and J are TRBV20-1 and TRBJ2-1, with 13 bases that match TRBD2. This CDR3 has 15 amino acids. Germline V gene data show CDR1 as DFQATT and CDR2 as SNEGSKA (reference sequence). The V segment lost 7 bases and the J segment 6 bases; nucleotides outside the gene matches: 9.